The 23 T cell receptor beta chains below come from one sample, sequenced in a study of T-cell reconstitution after alpha-beta-depleted transplantation in children. Preparation of the TCRbeta library was carried out with unique molecular identifiers. Via MiXCR, TCRdb re-called the PCR reads, giving one row per CDR3 protein. The sample includes tens of thousands of distinct CDR3 sequences, approximately 4.4% of them seen just once. The sample was PBMCs, mostly from graft donor cells, taken 180 days after TCRalphabeta/CD19-depleted stem cell transplant. The receptors here all came from a boy younger than two who had a stem cell transplant for acute myeloid leukemia, so the T cells may come from the graft donor.

This clonotype was observed many times. V gene TRBV20-1 combines with J gene TRBJ2-3, with D unresolved. The V end was cut by 3 bases, the J end by 4 bases, with 14 bases between. CDR1 DFQATT and CDR2 SNEGSKA come from the germline V gene (reference sequence). The CDR3 is 14 amino acids. The CDR3 DNA is TGCAGTGCTAGGGCCACTTCTAAAGCAGATACGCAGTATTTT. This sequence encodes CSARATSKADTQYF.

At least ten counts were recorded for this clonotype. CDR3 bases: TGTGCCAGCAGCCCGACCTCCCCTAGCACAGATACGCAGTATTTT. Protein: CASSPTSPSTDTQYF. This chain joins TRBV12-3 or TRBV12-4 and TRBJ2-3, with D uncertain. The CDR3 has 15 residues. Between the trimmed V and J ends, which lost 6 bases and 0 bases, there was a span of 13 bases.

This clonotype was counted many times. The genes are TRBV7-9 and TRBJ2-1; no firm D call. This CDR3 comprises 12 residues. Trimming cost V 0 bases and J 6 bases, with 3 bases left between them. The V gene's germline CDR1 is SEHNR and CDR2 FQNEAQ (reference sequence). The DNA for the CDR3 is TGTGCCAGCAGCTTAGCCGCCAATGAGCAGTTCTTC. Translating gives CASSLAANEQFF.

This clonotype appeared many times. The chain combines TRBV20-1 with TRBJ2-1; D not resolved. Germline lookup yields CDR1 DFQATT and CDR2 SNEGSKA (reference sequence). V gave up 6 bases and J gave up 9 bases, with 9 bases separating them. This CDR3 has 10 residues. DNA for the CDR3: TGCAGTGCCGACCTGGGTGAGCAGTTCTTC. The encoded protein is CSADLGEQFF.

This clonotype was seen repeatedly, ten times or more. This rearrangement joins TRBV4-1 to TRBJ1-6; no clear D gene. Trimming removed 2 bases at V and 6 bases at J, with 14 bases between. The germline V gene encodes CDR1 MGHRA and CDR2 YSYEKL. The CDR3 consists of 16 residues. CDR3 DNA sequence: TGCGCCAGCAGCCAATTCCTCCCTGGCCTTAATTCACCCCTCCACTTT. The encoded protein is CASSQFLPGLNSPLHF.

This clonotype was recorded at least ten times. This chain connects TRBV15 to TRBJ2-7; tentative D call: TRBD1 (5 bases). V shed 0 bases and J shed 5 bases, with 17 bases lying between them. The CDR3 is 16 residues long. Germline values: CDR1 LNHNV, CDR2 YYDKDF (reference sequence). CDR3 loop: CATSRDQTAVRDEQYF. CDR3 nucleotides: TGTGCCACCAGCAGAGATCAGACAGCCGTAAGGGACGAGCAGTACTTC.

The chain employs TRBV7-6 and TRBJ2-1; D remains ambiguous. The V gene's germline CDR1 is SGHVS and CDR2 FNYEAQ. This CDR3 is built from 11 residues. The V gene lost 3 bases and the J gene lost 8 bases, with 5 bases spanning the gap. CDR3 residues: CASSFSDEQFF. The DNA of the CDR3 is TGTGCCAGCAGCTTTTCGGATGAGCAGTTCTTC. Drawing the rest from reference TRBV7-6 and TRBJ2-1, the complete variable domain is GAGVSQSPRYKVTKRGQDVALRCDPISGHVSLYWYRQALGQGPEFLTYFNYEAQQDKSGLPNDRFSAERPEGSISTLTIQRTEQRDSAMYRCASSFSDEQFFGPGTRLTVL.

This clonotype was counted ten times or more. The chain carries TRBV7-2 and TRBJ2-5; possible D gene TRBD2, 5 bases. V was pared by 6 bases and J by 5 bases, with 13 bases between. Germline V lookup: CDR1 SGHTA, CDR2 FQGNSA. This CDR3 spans 13 amino acids. Written as DNA, the CDR3 is TGTGCCAGCAGTCTGGACTGGCTGGAGACCCAGTACTTC. Residues: CASSLDWLETQYF.

This clonotype was counted many times. The V gene is TRBV15, the J gene TRBJ2-5; 7 nucleotides line up with TRBD2. Germline CDR1 reads LNHNV; CDR2 reads YYDKDF (reference sequence). The CDR3 totals 17 residues. V lost 4 bases and J lost 4; bases outside the gene matches: 15. The CDR3 coding sequence is TGTGCCACCAGCAAATTCCCGCTCCGGGACTACAGAGAGACCCAGTACTTC. Translating it yields CATSKFPLRDYRETQYF.

This clonotype has a count of ten or more. The chain uses TRBV13 and TRBJ1-2, with 8 bases fitting TRBD1. Trimming removed 5 bases from V and 8 bases from J; junction bases left unmatched: 10. CDR3 length: 14 amino acids. Germline values: CDR1 PRHDT, CDR2 FYEKMQ (reference sequence). In DNA form, the CDR3 reads TGTGCCAGCAGCGGGGACAGGATAGTTCCGGGCTACACCTTC. It is translated as CASSGDRIVPGYTF.

This clonotype was counted many times. The chain has TRBV20-1 and TRBJ2-1; D assignment may be TRBD1 or TRBD2 (5 bases each). The germline CDR1 and CDR2 sequences are DFQATT and SNEGSKA (reference sequence). This CDR3 has 11 amino acids. The ends were cut back, 0 bases at V and 11 bases at J, with 8 bases in the middle. In nucleotides, the CDR3 is TGCAGTGCTAGAGATCCGGGACAGCAGTTCTTC. Residues: CSARDPGQQFF.

In its sample, this clonotype was seen many times. The gene calls are TRBV5-1 and TRBJ1-1, with D tentatively TRBD1 (6 bases). Trimming took off 1 base at V and 0 bases at J, with 13 bases between the two ends. The CDR3 spans 16 residues. Germline-derived CDR1 and CDR2 are SGHRS and YFSETQ. CDR3 sequence (DNA): TGCGCCAGCAGCTTGTTGGGGGCTGGGATGAACACTGAAGCTTTCTTT. The encoded protein is CASSLLGAGMNTEAFF.

Many counts were recorded for this clonotype. This chain connects TRBV12-3 or TRBV12-4 to TRBJ2-7, with a tentative D call TRBD1 (5 bases). The germline V and J ends were trimmed by 5 bases and 6 bases, with 11 bases remaining between them. The CDR3 covers 12 residues. The DNA of the CDR3 is TGTGCCAGCAGTACCAGGGTTCGCGAGCAGTACTTC. Protein product: CASSTRVREQYF.

This clonotype showed up many times. V gene TRBV6-1 combines with J gene TRBJ2-1; D may correspond to TRBD1 or TRBD2 (6 bases each). The V gene lost 6 bases and the J gene lost 3 bases, with 12 bases spanning the gap. The CDR3 spans 14 residues. Looked up from germline, CDR1 is MNHNS and CDR2 is SASEGT. CDR3 in DNA: TGTGCCAGCAGGGACAGACTAGGCTACAATGAGCAGTTCTTC. It translates to CASRDRLGYNEQFF.

This clonotype has at least ten counts. This chain joins TRBV4-1 and TRBJ2-3; TRBD2 matches at 9 bases. The CDR3 spans 15 residues. Germline values: CDR1 MGHRA, CDR2 YSYEKL. After removal of 3 bases from V and 7 bases from J, the junction contained 8 bases not matched to a gene. The CDR3: CASSHGGGATYTQYF. The CDR3 DNA reads as TGCGCCAGCAGCCACGGCGGGGGGGCCACGTATACGCAGTATTTT.

This clonotype was recorded at least ten times. The gene calls are TRBV7-9 and TRBJ1-1, with D possibly being TRBD1 (6 bases). Germline loops: CDR1 SEHNR, CDR2 FQNEAQ (reference sequence). CDR3 size: 16 residues. V lost 5 bases and J lost 3, with 19 bases in between. CDR3 nucleotide sequence: TGTGCCAGCAGCCCAGAACAGGGCTGGGGGGACACTGAAGCTTTCTTT. Residues: CASSPEQGWGDTEAFF.

The chain carries TRBV23-1 and TRBJ2-4; TRBD1 is a possible D gene (6 bases). Being an ORF, TRBV23-1 has a function that is uncertain. This CDR3 has 10 residues. V was shortened by 8 bases and J by 7 bases, with 6 bases between the two germline ends. The CDR3 is CASGQNIQYF. Written as DNA, the CDR3 is TGCGCCAGCGGACAGAACATTCAGTACTTC.

This clonotype was seen at least ten times. The chain carries TRBV10-2 and TRBJ2-7; TRBD2 matches 7 bases. CDR1 is WSHSY and CDR2 is SAAADI in the germline V gene. This CDR3 contains 13 residues. V trimming: 6 bases; J trimming: 0 bases; junction bases outside the gene matches: 2. CDR3 nucleotides: TGCGCCAGCAGGGGGGGGAGCTCCTACGAGCAGTACGTC. Translated: CASRGGSSYEQYV.

At least ten counts were recorded for this clonotype. The chain links TRBV7-6 to TRBJ2-4, with 8 bases identical to TRBD2. CDR1 SGHVS and CDR2 FNYEAQ come from the germline V gene. Trimming took 5 bases from V and 1 from J; bases not matched to a gene: 7. This CDR3 region has 16 residues. CDR3 sequence: CASSPLGGEAKNIQYF. Here the CDR3 DNA reads TGTGCCAGCAGCCCGCTCGGGGGGGAGGCCAAAAACATTCAGTACTTC.

This clonotype occurred many times. The chain is built from TRBV6-5 and TRBJ2-2, with D uncertain. The CDR3 is 13 amino acids. CDR1 is MNHEY, CDR2 SVGAGI, per germline. The V end was cut by 4 bases, the J end by 5 bases, with 8 bases between. DNA for the CDR3: TGTGCCAGCAGTTCTTCAGAAACCGGGGAGCTGTTTTTT. Residues: CASSSSETGELFF.

This clonotype was counted ten times or more. The chain combines TRBV18 with TRBJ1-2, with D perhaps matching TRBD1 (5 bases). CDR1 is KGHSH, CDR2 LQKENI, per germline. This CDR3 comprises 16 residues. Trimming took off 3 bases at V and 6 bases at J, with 20 bases between the two ends. CDR3 residues: CASSPLRRGEYDGYTF. The CDR3, as DNA: TGTGCCAGCTCACCCTTAAGGAGGGGAGAATACGATGGCTACACCTTC.

There are many counts of this clonotype. V is TRBV4-2 and J is TRBJ1-4; tentatively, D is TRBD1 (5 bases). The CDR3 has 16 amino acids. Trimming took 1 base from V and 0 from J, leaving 9 bases between them. Germline V gene lookup returns CDR1 LGHNA and CDR2 YNFKEQ. The DNA for the CDR3 is TGTGCCAGCAGCCAAGTTGGGGGAGCAACTAATGAAAAACTGTTTTTT. Translation: CASSQVGGATNEKLFF.

This clonotype was recorded at least ten times. This sequence joins TRBV5-1 and TRBJ1-1; a possible D gene is TRBD1 (5 bases). Trimming took 4 bases from V and 0 from J, leaving 13 bases between them. The length of the CDR3 is 15 residues. The germline CDR1 and CDR2 sequences are SGHRS and YFSETQ. In nucleotides, the CDR3 is TGCGCCAGCAGCCTAGGGACCGGGATGAACACTGAAGCTTTCTTT. Translation gives CASSLGTGMNTEAFF.